The clone carrying this T cell receptor beta chain was seen a handful of times. The sample is drawn from a study of blood T cells in healthy people across ages. Then a second PCR, running roughly 7 to 11 cycles, was carried out with a sample-barcoded 5' primer and a J-beta primer mix. TCRdb ran MiXCR on the 5' RACE reads and lists one entry per CDR3 protein. The table has 1.2 million to 1.5 million distinct CDR3 sequences, roughly 59% seen once; the top ten hold 6.7%. V dropped 1 base and J dropped 9; count of bases not matched to a gene: 4. CDR3 length equals 14 residues. The germline V gene has CDR1 SEHNR and CDR2 FQNEAQ (reference sequence).

The chain is built from TRBV7-9 and TRBJ2-1, with TRBD2 matching over 9 bases. The sequenced sample consisted of blood. This clonotype was obtained from a man between 18 and 29 years old in good health. This CDR3 reads CASSLVGGRGEQFF. The DNA for the CDR3 is TGTGCCAGCAGCTTAGTCGGCGGGAGGGGTGAGCAGTTCTTC.